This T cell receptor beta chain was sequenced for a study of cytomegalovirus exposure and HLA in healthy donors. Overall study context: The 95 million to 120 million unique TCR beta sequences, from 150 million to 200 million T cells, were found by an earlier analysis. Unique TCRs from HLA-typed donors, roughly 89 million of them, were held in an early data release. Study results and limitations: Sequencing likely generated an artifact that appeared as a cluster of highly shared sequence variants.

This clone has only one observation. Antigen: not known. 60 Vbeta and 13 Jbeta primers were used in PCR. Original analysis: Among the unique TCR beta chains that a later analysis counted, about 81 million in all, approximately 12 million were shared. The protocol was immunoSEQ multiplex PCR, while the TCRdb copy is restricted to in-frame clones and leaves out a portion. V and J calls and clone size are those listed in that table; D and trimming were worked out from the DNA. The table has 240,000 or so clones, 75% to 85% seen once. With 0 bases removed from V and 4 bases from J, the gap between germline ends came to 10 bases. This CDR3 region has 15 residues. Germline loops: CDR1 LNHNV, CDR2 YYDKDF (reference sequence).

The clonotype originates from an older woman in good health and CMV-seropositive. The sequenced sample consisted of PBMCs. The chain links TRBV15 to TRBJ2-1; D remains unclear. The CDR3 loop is CATSRDSASYNEQFF. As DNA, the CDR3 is TGTGCCACCAGCAGAGATTCGGCTAGTTACAATGAGCAGTTCTTC.